Listed here are 10 T cell receptor beta chains from one sample, sequenced in a study of OX40 agonist ivuxolimab in advanced cancers. Measured with immunoSEQ multiplex PCR; TCRdb has only the in-frame clones, and not every one. The table includes 71,000 or so clones, about 81% detected once. Source: CD4+ or CD8+ T cells sorted from blood, taken in a trial of the OX40 agonist ivuxolimab. These receptors came from an adult with an advanced solid tumor such as melanoma, head and neck, liver or kidney cancer.

This clone was picked up one time. The chain is built from TRBV9 and TRBJ2-1; 9 bases agree with TRBD2. Germline trimming cut 0 bases from V and 8 bases from J; bases unmatched to any gene: 12. From germline, CDR1 is SGDLS and CDR2 YYNGEE. The CDR3 consists of 17 residues. The CDR3 sequence is CASSVEVGLAGIHEQFF. The CDR3 DNA sequence: TGTGCCAGCAGCGTAGAAGTAGGCCTAGCGGGAATACATGAGCAGTTCTTC.

The chain carries TRBV7-3 and TRBJ1-1, with a possible D match to TRBD1 (6 bases). The germline V and J ends were trimmed by 2 bases and 0 bases, with 10 bases remaining between them. The CDR3 is made up of 15 amino acids. In germline, CDR1 is SGHTA, CDR2 FQGTGA. CDR3 sequence reads: CASSLLGGMNTEAFF. The CDR3 bases are TGTGCCAGCAGCTTATTGGGGGGCATGAACACTGAAGCTTTCTTT.

This clone was seen a few times. The chain joins TRBV4-2 to TRBJ1-5; 8 bases are shared with TRBD1. The CDR3 runs 15 residues. Germline V gives CDR1 LGHNA, CDR2 YNFKEQ. After removal of 5 bases from V and 2 bases from J, the junction contained 5 bases not matched to a gene. CDR3 in amino acids: CASSSTGAGNQPQHF. In DNA, the CDR3 is TGTGCCAGCAGCTCGACAGGGGCTGGCAATCAGCCCCAGCATTTT.

The genes are TRBV2 and TRBJ2-5; TRBD1 aligns across 10 bases. The junction had 6 bases not matched to a gene; V was cut back by 6 bases and J by 5 bases. The CDR3 is made up of 14 amino acids. Germline V gives CDR1 SNHLY, CDR2 FYNNEI. The CDR3 bases are TGTGCCAGCAGCCGGGACAGGGGTGACGAGACCCAGTACTTC. This sequence encodes CASSRDRGDETQYF. Variable domain in full (rest from reference TRBV2 and TRBJ2-5): EPEVTQTPSHQVTQMGQEVILRCVPISNHLYFYWYRQILGQKVEFLVSFYNNEISEKSEIFDDQFSVERPDGSNFTLKIRSTKLEDSAMYFCASSRDRGDETQYFGPGTRLLVL.

This clone turned up a few times. This sequence joins TRBV5-1 and TRBJ2-7, with D possibly called TRBD1 or TRBD2 (5 bases each). The V gene's germline CDR1 is SGHRS and CDR2 YFSETQ. V was shortened by 4 bases and J by 2 bases, with 10 bases between the two germline ends. The CDR3 covers 13 residues. The CDR3 sequence: CASSLRDPYEQYF. In DNA form, the CDR3 reads TGCGCCAGCAGCCTCAGGGACCCCTACGAGCAGTACTTC.

By its share, this clone is large. The chain uses TRBV6-4 and TRBJ1-2; D uncertain. The CDR3 has 13 amino acids. V shed 2 bases and J shed 8 bases, with 12 bases lying between them. Germline V gene sequence: CDR1 MRHNA, CDR2 SNTAGT. CDR3 nucleotide sequence: TGTGCCAGCAGTGACCTGGGAGTTGGCGGCTACACCTTC. As protein: CASSDLGVGGYTF.

V is TRBV5-4 and J is TRBJ2-7; possible D gene TRBD1, 5 bases. The V end lost 4 bases, the J end lost 2 bases, and 10 bases lay between the germline ends. The germline gives CDR1 SGHNT, CDR2 YYREEE (reference sequence). The CDR3 is 13 amino acids. The CDR3 here is CASSTPTAYEQYF. The CDR3 DNA reads TGTGCCAGCAGCACACCGACAGCCTACGAGCAGTACTTC.

As regards this clone: One junction end does not reproduce the germline sequence, and a read error may be involved. The rearrangement uses TRBV7-9 and TRBJ2-7; D possibly corresponds to TRBD1 (6 bases). The germline gives CDR1 SEHNR, CDR2 FQNEAQ (reference sequence). The CDR3 runs 14 residues. CDR3: CVSSLAGVPYEQYF. CDR3 nucleotides: TGTGTCAGCAGCTTAGCAGGGGTGCCCTACGAGCAGTACTTC.

The chain carries TRBV1 and TRBJ2-1. TRBV1 is given as a pseudogene. The CDR3 contains 16 residues. CDR3 nucleotide sequence: TGCACCAGCAGCCAAGAATTGGGGTTTTCCTACAATGAGCAGTTCTTC. Protein sequence: CTSSQELGFSYNEQFF.

The rearrangement joins TRBV5-1 to TRBJ2-3, with D possibly called TRBD1 or TRBD2 (5 bases each). Germline V gives CDR1 SGHRS, CDR2 YFSETQ. The V end was cut by 0 bases, the J end by 5 bases, with 10 bases between. This CDR3 comprises 14 residues. CDR3 region: CASSLVEGRDTQYF. The CDR3 nucleotides read TGCGCCAGCAGCTTGGTCGAGGGGCGAGATACGCAGTATTTT.